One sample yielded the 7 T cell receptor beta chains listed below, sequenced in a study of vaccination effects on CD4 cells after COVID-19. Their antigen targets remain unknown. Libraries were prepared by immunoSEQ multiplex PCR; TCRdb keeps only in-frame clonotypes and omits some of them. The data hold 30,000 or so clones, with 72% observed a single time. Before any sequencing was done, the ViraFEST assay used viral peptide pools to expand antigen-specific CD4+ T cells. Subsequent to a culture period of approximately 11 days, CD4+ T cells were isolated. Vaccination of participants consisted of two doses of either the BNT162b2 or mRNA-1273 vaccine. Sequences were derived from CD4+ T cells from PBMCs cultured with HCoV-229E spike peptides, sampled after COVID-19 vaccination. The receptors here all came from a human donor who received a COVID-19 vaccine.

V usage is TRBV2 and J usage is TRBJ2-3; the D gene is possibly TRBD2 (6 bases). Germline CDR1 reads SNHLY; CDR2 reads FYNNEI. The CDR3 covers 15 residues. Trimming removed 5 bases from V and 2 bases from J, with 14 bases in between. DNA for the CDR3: TGTGCCAGCAGTCGGGACGGGGGTCCCACAGATACGCAGTATTTT. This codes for CASSRDGGPTDTQYF.

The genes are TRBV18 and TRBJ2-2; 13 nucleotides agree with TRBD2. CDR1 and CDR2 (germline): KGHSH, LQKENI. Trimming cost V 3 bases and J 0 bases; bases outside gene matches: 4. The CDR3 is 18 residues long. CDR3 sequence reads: CASSPAGLAGTNTGELFF. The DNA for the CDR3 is TGTGCCAGCTCACCGGCGGGACTAGCGGGAACGAACACCGGGGAGCTGTTTTTT.

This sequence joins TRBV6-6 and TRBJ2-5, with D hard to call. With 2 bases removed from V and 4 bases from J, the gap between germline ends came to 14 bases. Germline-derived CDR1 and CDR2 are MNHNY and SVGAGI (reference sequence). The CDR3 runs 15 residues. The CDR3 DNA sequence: TGTGCCAGCAGTTACCCCAACCGGCAGGTAGAGACCCAGTACTTC. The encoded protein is CASSYPNRQVETQYF.

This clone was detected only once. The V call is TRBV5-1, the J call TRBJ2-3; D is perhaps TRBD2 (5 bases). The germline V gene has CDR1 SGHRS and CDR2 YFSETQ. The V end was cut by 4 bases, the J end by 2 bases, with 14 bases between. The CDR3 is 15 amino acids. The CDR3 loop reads CASSQNGILTDTQYF. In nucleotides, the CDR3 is TGCGCCAGCAGCCAAAACGGGATCCTCACAGATACGCAGTATTTT.

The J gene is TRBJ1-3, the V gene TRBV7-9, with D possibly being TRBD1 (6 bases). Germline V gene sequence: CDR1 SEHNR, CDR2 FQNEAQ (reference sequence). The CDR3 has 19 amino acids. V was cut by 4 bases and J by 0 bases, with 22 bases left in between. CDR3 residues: CASSSKGVQSLTSGNTIYF. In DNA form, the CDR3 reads TGTGCCAGCAGCTCTAAGGGGGTGCAATCCCTAACCTCTGGAAACACCATATATTTT.

The chain's CDR3 is CASSSGRRTYEQYF. Here the CDR3 DNA reads TGTGCCAGCAGCTCCGGGCGGAGGACCTACGAGCAGTACTTC. The chain links TRBV13 to TRBJ2-7; a possible D gene is TRBD2 (5 bases). The CDR3 extends over 14 amino acids. The germline V gene encodes CDR1 PRHDT and CDR2 FYEKMQ (reference sequence). The V and J ends lost 4 bases and 2 bases respectively, with 12 bases between them. Based on the CDR3 plus reference TRBV13 and TRBJ2-7, the full variable domain is AAGVIQSPRHLIKEKRETATLKCYPIPRHDTVYWYQQGPGQDPQFLISFYEKMQSDKGSIPDRFSAQQFSDYHSELNMSSLELGDSALYFCASSSGRRTYEQYFGPGTRLTVT.

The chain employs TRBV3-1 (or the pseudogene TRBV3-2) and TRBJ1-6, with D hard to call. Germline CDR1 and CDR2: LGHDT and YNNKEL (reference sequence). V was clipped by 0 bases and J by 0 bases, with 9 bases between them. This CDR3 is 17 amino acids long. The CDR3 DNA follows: TGTGCCAGCAGCCAAGAGGCGCATAGCTCCTATAATTCACCCCTCCACTTT. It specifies CASSQEAHSSYNSPLHF.